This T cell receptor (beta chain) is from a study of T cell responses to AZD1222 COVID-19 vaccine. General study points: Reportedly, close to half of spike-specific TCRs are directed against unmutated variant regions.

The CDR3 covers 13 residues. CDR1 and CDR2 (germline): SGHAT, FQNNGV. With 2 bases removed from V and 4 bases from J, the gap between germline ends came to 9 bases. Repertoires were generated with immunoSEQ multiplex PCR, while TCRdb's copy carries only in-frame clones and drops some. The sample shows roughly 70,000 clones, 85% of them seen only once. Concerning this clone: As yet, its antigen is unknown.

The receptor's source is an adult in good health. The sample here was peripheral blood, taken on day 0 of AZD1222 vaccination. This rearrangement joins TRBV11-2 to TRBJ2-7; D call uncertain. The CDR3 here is CASSLPGVYEQYF. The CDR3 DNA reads TGTGCCAGCAGCTTACCCGGAGTATACGAGCAGTACTTC.